The 11 T cell receptor beta chains in this list originate from one sample, sequenced in a study of type 1 regulatory T cells. Each CDR3 protein gets one entry after TCRdb re-called the reads with MiXCR. This table holds some 90,000 distinct CDR3 sequences, less than 40% found once. Sequenced sample: CD4+ T cells, either the whole sample or a sorted fraction (not recorded which). These receptors were taken from a human donor in good health.

The V gene is TRBV19, the J gene TRBJ2-2; D not resolved. Trimming took off 6 bases at V and 3 bases at J, with 2 bases between the two ends. Per germline, CDR1 LNHDA and CDR2 SQIVND (reference sequence). This CDR3 comprises 11 residues. CDR3 loop: CASRYTGELFF. CDR3 nucleotides: TGTGCCAGTAGGTACACCGGGGAGCTGTTTTTT.

With respect to this clonotype: This may be a read error: a much more frequent sequence differs by one nucleotide. The missing conserved phenylalanine or tryptophan at the end of this CDR3 makes a read error likely. This chain links TRBV9 with TRBJ2-1; no clear D gene. Trimming pared 3 bases from V and 4 bases from J, leaving 8 bases between. This CDR3 has 13 amino acids. Germline V lookup: CDR1 SGDLS, CDR2 YYNGEE. The CDR3 is CASSASDYNEQFI. CDR3 coding DNA: TGTGCCAGCAGCGCTTCCGATTACAATGAGCAGTTCATC.

The gene calls are TRBV27 and TRBJ2-7; TRBD2 agrees at 13 bases. After removal of 7 bases from V and 4 bases from J, the junction contained 10 bases not matched to a gene. Germline V gene sequence: CDR1 MNHEY, CDR2 SMNVEV (reference sequence). The CDR3 totals 16 residues. The CDR3 DNA sequence: TGTGCCAGCATCGGCCCGGGACTAGCGGGAATATACGAGCAGTACTTC. Its translation is CASIGPGLAGIYEQYF.

The CDR3 loop reads CSASTPGHNNQPQHF. The DNA of the CDR3 is TGCAGTGCCTCAACGCCGGGACATAACAATCAGCCCCAGCATTTT. V gene TRBV20-1 combines with J gene TRBJ1-5; the D gene is possibly TRBD1 (6 bases). CDR1 is DFQATT, CDR2 SNEGSKA, per germline (reference sequence). The V end was cut by 6 bases, the J end by 3 bases, with 18 bases between. This CDR3 is built from 15 residues.

The V gene is TRBV27, the J gene TRBJ2-7, with TRBD1 matching over 9 bases. The V gene end was trimmed by 5 bases and the J gene end by 5 bases; junction bases not matched to a gene: 10. The V gene's germline CDR1 is MNHEY and CDR2 SMNVEV (reference sequence). This CDR3 contains 15 residues. CDR3 DNA: TGTGCCAGCAGTCGTCCGGGACAGGGTCACCACGAGCAGTACTTC. This encodes CASSRPGQGHHEQYF.

The chain links TRBV6-1 to TRBJ2-3; D call uncertain. The V gene's germline CDR1 is MNHNS and CDR2 SASEGT. The V end lost 1 base, the J end lost 6 bases, and 5 bases lay between the germline ends. This CDR3 has 12 residues. DNA of the CDR3: TGTGCCAGCAGTGAAGACGTTGATACGCAGTATTTT. Residues: CASSEDVDTQYF.

The chain joins TRBV5-6 to TRBJ2-7; no clear D. This CDR3 has 11 residues. Germline V gives CDR1 SGHDT, CDR2 YYEEEE. Trimming pared 4 bases from V and 5 bases from J, leaving 7 bases between. Here the CDR3 DNA reads TGTGCCAGCAGCCTATTCGACGAGCAGTACTTC. The encoded protein is CASSLFDEQYF.

This clonotype came up a few times. The chain has TRBV7-9 and TRBJ2-7; perhaps TRBD2 as D (6 bases). Germline V gene data show CDR1 as SEHNR and CDR2 as FQNEAQ (reference sequence). The length of the CDR3 is 13 residues. Trimming cost V 7 bases and J 9 bases, with 19 bases left between them. In DNA, the CDR3 is TGTGCCAGCAAACTAGCCCCGGCTACGAGGCAGTACTTC. Translation: CASKLAPATRQYF.

Only a few counts were recorded for this clonotype. CDR3 region: CASSPGTSGTGELFF. CDR3 bases: TGTGCCAGCAGTCCCGGGACTAGCGGGACCGGGGAGCTGTTTTTT. The genes are TRBV6-6 and TRBJ2-2, with 12 bases that match TRBD2. The CDR3 length is 15 residues. CDR1 MNHNY and CDR2 SVGAGI come from the germline V gene (reference sequence). V gave up 5 bases and J gave up 5 bases; unmatched junction bases: 3.

This chain connects TRBV12-3 or TRBV12-4 to TRBJ2-5; D call uncertain. The V end was cut by 6 bases, the J end by 7 bases, with 15 bases between. The CDR3 spans 13 residues. The CDR3 DNA is TGTGCCAGCAGCGGCGGCATTCCGGGGACCCAGTACTTC. Protein: CASSGGIPGTQYF.

The genes are TRBV20-1 and TRBJ2-2; D may match TRBD1 or TRBD2 (5 bases each). This CDR3 is built from 13 residues. Deletions cut 8 bases from V and 7 bases from J, with 17 bases between. Germline CDR1 reads DFQATT; CDR2 reads SNEGSKA (reference sequence). The CDR3 here is CSSPGPNGGELFF. The CDR3 region has the DNA TGCAGTTCCCCGGGACCTAACGGCGGGGAGCTGTTTTTT.